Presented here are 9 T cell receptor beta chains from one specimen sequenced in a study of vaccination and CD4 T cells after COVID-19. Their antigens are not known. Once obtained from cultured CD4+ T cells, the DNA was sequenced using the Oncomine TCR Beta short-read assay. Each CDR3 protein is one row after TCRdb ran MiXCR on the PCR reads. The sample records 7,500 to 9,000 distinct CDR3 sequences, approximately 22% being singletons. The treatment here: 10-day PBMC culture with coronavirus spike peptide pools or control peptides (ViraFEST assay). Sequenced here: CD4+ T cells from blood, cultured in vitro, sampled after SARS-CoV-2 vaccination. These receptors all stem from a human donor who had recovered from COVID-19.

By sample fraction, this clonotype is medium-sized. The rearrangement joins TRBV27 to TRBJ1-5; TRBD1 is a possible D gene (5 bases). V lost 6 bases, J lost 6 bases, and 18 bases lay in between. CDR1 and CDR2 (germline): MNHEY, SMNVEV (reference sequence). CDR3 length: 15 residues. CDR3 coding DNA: TGTGCCAGCAGCCGAGGGGCAGGGCTGGGTCAGCCCCAGCATTTT. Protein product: CASSRGAGLGQPQHF.

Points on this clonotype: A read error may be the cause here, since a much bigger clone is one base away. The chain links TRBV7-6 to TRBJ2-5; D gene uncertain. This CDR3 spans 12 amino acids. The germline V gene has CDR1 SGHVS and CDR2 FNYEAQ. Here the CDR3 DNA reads TGTGCCAGCAGCTTTCCCCAAGAGACCCGGTACTTC. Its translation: CASSFPQETRYF.

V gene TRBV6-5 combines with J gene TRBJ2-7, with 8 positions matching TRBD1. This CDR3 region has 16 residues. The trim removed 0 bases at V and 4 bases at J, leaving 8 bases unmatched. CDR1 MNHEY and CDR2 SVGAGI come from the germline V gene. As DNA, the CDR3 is TGTGCCAGCAGTTACTCGTCAGGGGGCCATTCGTACGAGCAGTACTTC. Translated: CASSYSSGGHSYEQYF.

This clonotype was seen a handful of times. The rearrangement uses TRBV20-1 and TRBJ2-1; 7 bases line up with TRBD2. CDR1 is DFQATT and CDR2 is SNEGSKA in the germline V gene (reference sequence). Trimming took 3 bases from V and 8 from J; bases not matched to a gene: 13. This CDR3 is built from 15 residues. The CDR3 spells CSASGLAVLRDEQFF. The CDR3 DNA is TGCAGTGCTAGTGGCCTAGCGGTCCTTCGGGATGAGCAGTTCTTC.

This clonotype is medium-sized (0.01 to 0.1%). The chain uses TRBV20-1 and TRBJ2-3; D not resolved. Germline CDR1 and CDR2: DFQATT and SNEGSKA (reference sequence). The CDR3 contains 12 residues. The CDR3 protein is CGSLVSTDTQYF. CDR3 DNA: TGCGGCTCTTTGGTCAGCACAGATACGCAGTATTTT.

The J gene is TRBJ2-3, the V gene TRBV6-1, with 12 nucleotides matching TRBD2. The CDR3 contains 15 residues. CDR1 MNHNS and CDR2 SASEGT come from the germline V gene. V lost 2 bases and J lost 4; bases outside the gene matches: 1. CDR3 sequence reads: CASSELAGGPDTQYF. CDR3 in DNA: TGTGCCAGCAGTGAACTAGCGGGAGGGCCAGATACGCAGTATTTT.

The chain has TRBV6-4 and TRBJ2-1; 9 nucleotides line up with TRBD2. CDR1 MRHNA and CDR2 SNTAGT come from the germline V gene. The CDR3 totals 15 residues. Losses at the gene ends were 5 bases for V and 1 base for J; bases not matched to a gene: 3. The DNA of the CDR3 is TGTGCCAGCAGTCTTAGCGGGGGTTCCTACAATGAGCAGTTCTTC. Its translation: CASSLSGGSYNEQFF.

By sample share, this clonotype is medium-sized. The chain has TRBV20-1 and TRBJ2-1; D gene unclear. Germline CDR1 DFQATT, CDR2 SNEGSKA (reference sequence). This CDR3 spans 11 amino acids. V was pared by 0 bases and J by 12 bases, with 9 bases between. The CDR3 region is CSARDSSTQFF. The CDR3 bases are TGCAGTGCTAGAGACTCTAGTACGCAGTTCTTC.

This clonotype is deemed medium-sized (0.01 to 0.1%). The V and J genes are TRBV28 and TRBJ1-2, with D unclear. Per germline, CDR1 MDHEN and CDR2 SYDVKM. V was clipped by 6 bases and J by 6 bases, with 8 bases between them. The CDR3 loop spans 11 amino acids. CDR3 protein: CASSWGDGYTF. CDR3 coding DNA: TGTGCCAGCAGCTGGGGAGATGGCTACACCTTC.